This T cell receptor beta chain was observed in a study of patients and donors after allogeneic stem cell transplantation. Using its own MiXCR run on the RT-PCR reads, TCRdb lists one record per CDR3 protein. The repertoire holds 25,000 to 35,000 distinct CDR3 sequences, about 6.8% seen once, with about 35% in the top ten. This clonotype was counted a few times. The CDR3 has 15 residues. J gave up 3 bases and V 5 bases, and 5 bases lay outside the gene matches. In germline, CDR1 is SEHNR, CDR2 FQNEAQ (reference sequence). The clonotype originates from a human donor who was either an allogeneic HSCT recipient or a stem cell or donor lymphocyte infusion donor (not recorded which). It is not recorded whose cells these are; they may come from a transplant donor. The rearrangement joins TRBV7-9 to TRBJ1-4; 8 nucleotides match TRBD1. Sequencing was performed on blood, either unsorted or a sorted T cell fraction (not recorded which). The DNA of the CDR3 is TGTGCCAGCAGCGAATGGACAGGGCCTAATGAAAAACTGTTTTTT. The encoded protein is CASSEWTGPNEKLFF.